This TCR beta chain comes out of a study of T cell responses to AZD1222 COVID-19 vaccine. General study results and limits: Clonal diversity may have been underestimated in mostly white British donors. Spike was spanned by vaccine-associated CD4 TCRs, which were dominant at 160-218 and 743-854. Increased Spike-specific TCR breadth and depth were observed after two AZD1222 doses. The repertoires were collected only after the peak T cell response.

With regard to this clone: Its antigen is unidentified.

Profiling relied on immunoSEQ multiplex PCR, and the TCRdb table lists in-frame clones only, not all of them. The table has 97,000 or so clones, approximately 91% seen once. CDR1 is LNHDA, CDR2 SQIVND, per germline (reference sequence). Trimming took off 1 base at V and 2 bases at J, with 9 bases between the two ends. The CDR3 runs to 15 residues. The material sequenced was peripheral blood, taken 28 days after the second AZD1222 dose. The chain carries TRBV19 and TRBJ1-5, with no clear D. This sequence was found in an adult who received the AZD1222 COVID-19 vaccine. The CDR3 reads CASSIAVMGNQPQHF. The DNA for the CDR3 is TGTGCCAGTAGTATAGCAGTGATGGGCAATCAGCCCCAGCATTTT.